This T cell receptor beta chain was identified in a study of cytomegalovirus exposure and HLA in healthy donors. CDR3 length equals 15 residues. The ends lost 4 bases at V and 4 bases at J; junction bases unmatched: 5. Germline loops: CDR1 SGHRS, CDR2 YFSETQ. The PCR ran on 60 Vbeta and 13 Jbeta primers. Only in-frame clones appear in the TCRdb table, and some are missing; sequencing was by immunoSEQ multiplex PCR. Of more than 85,000 clones in the sample, around 78% were seen once. The clonotype originates from a woman aged 30 to 39 in good health and CMV-seronegative. Sequenced sample: PBMCs. The genes are TRBV5-1 and TRBJ2-3; TRBD2 matches 11 bases. CDR3 sequence: CASSRPSGRSDTQYF. The CDR3 bases are TGCGCCAGCAGCCGCCCTAGCGGGAGGTCAGATACGCAGTATTTT. Full variable domain (rest looked up from reference TRBV5-1 and TRBJ2-3): KAGVTQTPRYLIKTRGQQVTLSCSPISGHRSVSWYQQTPGQGLQFLFEYFSETQRNKGNFPGRFSGRQFSNSRSEMNVSTLELGDSALYLCASSRPSGRSDTQYFGPGTRLTVL.